This record looks at one T cell receptor (beta chain) sequence and its context. The target antigen is unknown. This PCR relied on a set of 60 Vbeta primers and 13 Jbeta primers. Method: immunoSEQ multiplex PCR; TCRdb's copy keeps in-frame clones and lacks some. The sample gives about 130,000 clones, just under 75% of which show up once; around 6.6% is in the top ten. The CDR3 loop spans 16 amino acids. The germline CDR1 and CDR2 sequences are LNHDA and SQIVND (reference sequence). The junction had 3 bases not matched to a gene; V was cut back by 1 base and J by 3 bases. The data derive from a study of cytomegalovirus exposure and HLA in healthy donors. Study-wide results and caveats: As was reported, the HLA-A and HLA-B alleles of most subjects were accurately predicted from TCR beta sequences.

The chain employs TRBV19 and TRBJ2-1, with 10 nucleotides matching TRBD2. Sequencing was performed on PBMCs. The sequence derives from a middle-aged man in good health and CMV-seropositive. As DNA, the CDR3 is TGTGCCAGTAGTATAGCGCTAGCGGGGGACTACAATGAGCAGTTCTTC. Translation gives CASSIALAGDYNEQFF. Supplemented by reference TRBV19 and TRBJ2-1, the full variable domain reads DGGITQSPKYLFRKEGQNVTLSCEQNLNHDAMYWYRQDPGQGLRLIYYSQIVNDFQKGDIAEGYSVSREKKESFPLTVTSAQKNPTAFYLCASSIALAGDYNEQFFGPGTRLTVL.